A selection of T cell receptor beta chains follows, all from one sample in a study of T cells after yellow fever vaccination. TCRdb reprocessed the 5' RACE reads with MiXCR, giving one entry per CDR3 protein. This sample has some 130,000 distinct CDR3 sequences, with 6.6% found just once. The source was CD4+ T cells sorted from PBMCs, collected 10 days after the yellow fever booster vaccination. Receptors were obtained from a man aged 30-40 years who received the YFV17D yellow fever vaccine. CDR3s include the opening cysteine and the closing phenylalanine or tryptophan. Fields, in order: V gene, clone size, D gene, J gene, CDR3 protein, CDR3 DNA. D genes are given only for firm matches. The size entry is marked missing in some rows and otherwise reads once, few, many or a size class.

TRBV6-2/TRBV6-3	many	NA	TRBJ2-2	CASSYSNTGELFF	TGTGCCAGCAGTTACTCGAACACCGGGGAGCTGTTTTTT
TRBV20-1	many	NA	TRBJ1-4	CSVAGANEKLFF	TGCAGTGTCGCGGGGGCTAATGAAAAACTGTTTTTT
TRBV12-3/TRBV12-4	many	NA	TRBJ2-1	CASSLRGFNYNEQFF	TGTGCCAGCAGTTTACGGGGATTTAACTACAATGAGCAGTTCTTC
TRBV18	NA	NA	TRBJ2-1	CASSTKEVYNEQFF	TGTGCCAGCTCTACAAAGGAGGTTTACAATGAGCAGTTCTTC
TRBV6-1	many	NA	TRBJ2-1	CATWNGGRVNEQFF	TGTGCCACCTGGAACGGGGGCCGGGTTAATGAGCAGTTCTTC
TRBV21-1	many	NA	TRBJ2-1	CASSSVKREGLHEQFF	TGTGCCAGCAGCAGTGTGAAGCGGGAGGGCCTCCATGAGCAGTTCTTC
TRBV10-3	many	NA	TRBJ2-5	CAISEAVRGETQYF	TGTGCCATCAGTGAAGCGGTCCGAGGGGAGACCCAGTACTTC
TRBV6-2/TRBV6-3	NA	NA	TRBJ2-5	CASSYIETQYF	TGTGCCAGCAGTTACATTGAGACCCAGTACTTC
TRBV6-1	many	TRBD2	TRBJ2-7	CATCRSDGRAGHEQYF	TGTGCCACCTGCCGATCGGACGGGAGGGCCGGCCACGAGCAGTACTTC
TRBV20-1	many	NA	TRBJ2-1	CSARDGRGLYNEQFF	TGCAGTGCTAGAGATGGCCGGGGGTTATACAATGAGCAGTTCTTC
TRBV21-1	many	NA	TRBJ2-1	CASSKGGGGLYNEQFF	TGTGCCAGCAGCAAAGGGGGTGGCGGGCTATATAATGAGCAGTTCTTC
TRBV4-3	many	TRBD2	TRBJ2-3	CASSQVNGGDTQYF	TGCGCCAGCAGCCAAGTTAACGGGGGGGATACGCAGTATTTT
TRBV19	many	NA	TRBJ1-6	CASRRQLNSPLHF	TGTGCCAGTAGACGTCAACTTAATTCACCCCTCCACTTT
TRBV20-1	many	TRBD2	TRBJ2-3	CSARDSGSTGDTQYF	TGCAGTGCTAGAGATAGCGGGAGTACTGGAGATACGCAGTATTTT
TRBV20-1	many	TRBD1	TRBJ2-4	CSARDRDRVNIQYF	TGCAGTGCTAGAGACCGGGACAGGGTAAACATTCAGTACTTC
TRBV5-6	many	NA	TRBJ2-2	CASSQVSGTGELFF	TGTGCCAGCAGCCAGGTTTCGGGCACCGGGGAGCTGTTTTTT
TRBV7-2	NA	NA	TRBJ2-3	CASSLSGPSTDTQYF	TGTGCCAGCAGCTTATCGGGGCCTAGCACAGATACGCAGTATTTT
TRBV29-1	many	NA	TRBJ2-3	CSVEDSDTQYF	TGCAGCGTTGAAGACTCAGATACGCAGTATTTT
TRBV6-5	many	TRBD2	TRBJ2-1	CASSYPSGGSVSYNEQFF	TGTGCCAGCAGTTACCCGTCTGGCGGGAGTGTCTCCTACAATGAGCAGTTCTTC
TRBV7-2	many	TRBD2	TRBJ2-1	CASSPMSGSGYNEQFF	TGTGCCAGCAGCCCGATGAGCGGGAGTGGTTACAATGAGCAGTTCTTC
TRBV7-7	many	TRBD2	TRBJ2-3	CASSAPGTSGRPADTQYF	TGTGCTAGCAGCGCTCCCGGGACTAGCGGGAGGCCCGCAGATACGCAGTATTTT
TRBV29-1	NA	NA	TRBJ2-5	CSVGGVETQYF	TGCAGCGTTGGGGGGGTGGAGACCCAGTACTTC
TRBV12-3/TRBV12-4	many	NA	TRBJ2-2	CASSTWLHGELFF	TGTGCCAGCAGTACCTGGTTACACGGGGAGCTGTTTTTT